This TCR beta chain was captured in a study of Ad26.COV2.S vaccination and SARS-CoV-2 variants. Study-level findings and limits: In TCR breadth and depth analyses, total T cell responses may have been underestimated.

V lost 1 base and J lost 5, with 11 bases in between. The CDR3 runs 14 residues. Germline values: CDR1 LGHNA, CDR2 YSLEER. The treatment denotes: 15 to 20 received Ad26.COV2.S at low or high dose, single or two shots; several received placebo; per-sample allocation not given. Sample collection was performed on day 63 after the first vaccine or placebo injection. The table came from immunoSEQ multiplex PCR; TCRdb's copy has only in-frame clones and leaves some out. The sample holds about 480,000 clones, roughly nine tenths seen once. This clone was seen a handful of times. Its target is not known. This chain joins TRBV4-3 and TRBJ2-5; possibly TRBD1 or TRBD2 for D (5 bases each). The input for sequencing was peripheral blood, taken in a trial of Ad26.COV2.S vaccine versus placebo. The sequence derives from a person between 18 and 65 years old who received the Ad26.COV2.S COVID-19 vaccine or a placebo. The CDR3 region is CASSQGTGAETQYF. Here the CDR3 DNA reads TGCGCCAGCAGCCAAGGGACTGGGGCGGAGACCCAGTACTTC.